This record covers a single T cell receptor (beta chain). Its antigen remains unknown. TCRdb's copy holds only in-frame clones and misses some; the assay was immunoSEQ multiplex PCR. The sample has approximately 220,000 clones, about 86% seen once. These data come from a study of cytomegalovirus exposure and HLA in healthy donors. Across the study: A later analysis reported the same platform for the 110 or so validation repertoires and the approximately 720 first-cohort repertoires.

The study's findings and limits: The study designated about 180 TCR beta chains cytomegalovirus-associated. Rarity held for most TCR sequences, but there were some public TCRs that occurred in many donors.

Germline V CDR1 and CDR2: MNHEY, SMNVEV (reference sequence). CDR3 length: 14 amino acids. The V gene end was trimmed by 3 bases and the J gene end by 6 bases; junction bases not matched to a gene: 8. The chain uses TRBV27 and TRBJ2-7; 7 bases align to TRBD2. The source of this sequence is a man aged 18 to 29 in good health and CMV-seronegative. Sequencing was done on a sample of PBMCs. For the CDR3, the DNA is TGTGCCAGCAGTTTTGTAAAGGGCGGGGGCGAGCAGTACTTC. Translating it yields CASSFVKGGGEQYF.